The clone carrying this T cell receptor (beta chain) was detected many times. Germline V gene data show CDR1 as MNHNS and CDR2 as SASEGT. The CDR3 sequence is 17 residues long. The ends lost 4 bases at V and 6 bases at J; junction bases unmatched: 16. The data are from a study of early T cells in non-severe SARS-CoV-2 infection. Unique molecular identifiers were affixed to single, distinct cDNA molecules. One entry per CDR3 protein, called by TCRdb with MiXCR from the 5' RACE reads. The sample includes 40,000 to 45,000 distinct CDR3 sequences, under 7.5% of them seen just once. This sequence joins TRBV6-1 and TRBJ2-3, with 7 bases that match TRBD2. The sample was whole blood, taken at baseline. The sequence was collected from an adult who was a healthcare worker with PCR-confirmed SARS-CoV-2 infection or an uninfected control (not recorded which). The DNA for the CDR3 is TGTGCCAGCAGTGTACAGTCTGCTACCCGGGAGGCTGATACGCAGTATTTT. Translating gives CASSVQSATREADTQYF.